One sample yielded the 11 T cell receptor beta chains listed below, sequenced in a study of early T cells in non-severe SARS-CoV-2 infection. Using its own MiXCR run on the 5' RACE reads, TCRdb lists one record per CDR3 protein. The table shows 55,000 to 85,000 distinct CDR3 sequences, with about 12% occurring only once. Sequenced: whole blood. Receptor source: an adult who was a healthcare worker with PCR-confirmed SARS-CoV-2 infection or an uninfected control (not recorded which).

This clonotype was observed many times. The DNA of the CDR3 is TGTGCCAGCAGTGAAGTAGGTGGGGGGAACACAGATACGCAGTATTTT. Translating it yields CASSEVGGGNTDTQYF. The V gene is TRBV2, the J gene TRBJ2-3; the D gene is possibly TRBD2 (6 bases). Trimming pared 1 base from V and 2 bases from J, leaving 13 bases between. The CDR3 spans 16 residues. The V gene's germline CDR1 is SNHLY and CDR2 FYNNEI.

This clonotype was picked up many times. This chain joins TRBV3-1 and TRBJ2-1, with TRBD2 matching 13 bases. Germline CDR1 reads LGHDT; CDR2 reads YNNKEL (reference sequence). Trimming cost V 4 bases and J 8 bases; bases outside gene matches: 2. CDR3 length: 14 amino acids. The CDR3, as DNA: TGTGCCAGCAGCCGGACTAGCGGGAGCTATGAGCAGTTCTTC. The encoded protein is CASSRTSGSYEQFF.

V is TRBV12-3 or TRBV12-4 and J is TRBJ2-2; the match to TRBD1 covers 7 bases. Trimming cost V 7 bases and J 7 bases; bases outside gene matches: 18. The CDR3 loop spans 17 amino acids. CDR3 DNA sequence: TGTGCCAGCACGCAATGGTACAGGGGAATAGAAGGCGGGGAGCTGTTTTTT. It codes for CASTQWYRGIEGGELFF.

Only a few counts were recorded for this clonotype. This rearrangement joins TRBV10-3 to TRBJ2-3, with 7 bases identical to TRBD1. CDR3 length: 14 residues. J was trimmed by 2 bases and V by 8 bases; bases with no gene match: 7. Germline V gene data show CDR1 as ENHRY and CDR2 as SYGVKD. CDR3 nucleotides: TGTGCCATCGGAAGGGACAGTTCCACAGATACGCAGTATTTT. Its protein product is CAIGRDSSTDTQYF.

The chain uses TRBV11-2 and TRBJ2-5, with a weak D call TRBD2 (6 bases). This CDR3 contains 16 residues. The V and J ends lost 1 base and 2 bases respectively, with 14 bases between them. CDR1 and CDR2 (germline): SGHAT, FQNNGV. The CDR3 region has the DNA TGTGCCAGCAGCTTAGGGCGGGGCAGCCCACAAGAGACCCAGTACTTC. It specifies CASSLGRGSPQETQYF.

The chain carries TRBV29-1 and TRBJ2-1; tentative D call: TRBD1 (6 bases). The V gene lost 7 bases and the J gene lost 2 bases, with 6 bases spanning the gap. CDR1 SQVTM and CDR2 ANQGSEA come from the germline V gene. The CDR3 sequence is 11 residues long. CDR3 sequence (DNA): TGCAGCGGGACAGCCTACAATGAGCAGTTCTTC. Protein: CSGTAYNEQFF.

This clonotype was seen more than once but under ten times. The rearrangement links TRBV5-1 to TRBJ2-2; TRBD2 is a possible D gene (6 bases). Germline-derived CDR1 and CDR2 are SGHRS and YFSETQ. V lost 5 bases to trimming and J lost 3 bases, with 11 bases between them. This CDR3 comprises 14 residues. The CDR3 protein is CASRELADTGELFF. DNA for the CDR3: TGCGCCAGCAGAGAGTTAGCGGACACCGGGGAGCTGTTTTTT.

The genes are TRBV7-9 and TRBJ1-4; D unresolved. CDR1 is SEHNR and CDR2 is FQNEAQ in the germline V gene (reference sequence). The length of the CDR3 is 18 residues. Trimming stripped 4 bases from V and 0 bases from J, with 18 bases between. The CDR3 region has the DNA TGTGCCAGCAGCTCCCCGAACTTCTTGGGTTCAACTAATGAAAAACTGTTTTTT. It yields the protein CASSSPNFLGSTNEKLFF.

In this sample, this clonotype turned up a few times. Written as DNA, the CDR3 is TGTGCCAGCAGCTTAGCTGCTAGCACAGATACGCAGTATTTT. Protein: CASSLAASTDTQYF. This sequence joins TRBV7-9 and TRBJ2-3; D gene ambiguous. From germline, CDR1 is SEHNR and CDR2 FQNEAQ (reference sequence). CDR3 size: 14 residues. Trimming removed 0 bases from V and 0 bases from J, with 4 bases in between.

This clonotype was counted between two and nine times. The J gene is TRBJ2-1, the V gene TRBV10-3; TRBD2 matches at 8 bases. CDR1 is ENHRY and CDR2 is SYGVKD in the germline V gene. V lost 6 bases and J lost 5; bases outside the gene matches: 12. CDR3 size: 16 residues. CDR3: CAIRAQSGSGDNEQFF. CDR3 in DNA: TGTGCCATCAGGGCCCAAAGCGGGAGTGGGGACAATGAGCAGTTCTTC.

The rearrangement links TRBV20-1 to TRBJ2-7; D assignment may be TRBD1 or TRBD2 (5 bases each). CDR3 size: 13 residues. The ends were cut back, 3 bases at V and 0 bases at J, with 9 bases in the middle. CDR1 is DFQATT, CDR2 SNEGSKA, per germline (reference sequence). CDR3: CSASGGRSYEQYF. In DNA form, the CDR3 reads TGCAGTGCTAGTGGGGGACGCTCCTACGAGCAGTACTTC.